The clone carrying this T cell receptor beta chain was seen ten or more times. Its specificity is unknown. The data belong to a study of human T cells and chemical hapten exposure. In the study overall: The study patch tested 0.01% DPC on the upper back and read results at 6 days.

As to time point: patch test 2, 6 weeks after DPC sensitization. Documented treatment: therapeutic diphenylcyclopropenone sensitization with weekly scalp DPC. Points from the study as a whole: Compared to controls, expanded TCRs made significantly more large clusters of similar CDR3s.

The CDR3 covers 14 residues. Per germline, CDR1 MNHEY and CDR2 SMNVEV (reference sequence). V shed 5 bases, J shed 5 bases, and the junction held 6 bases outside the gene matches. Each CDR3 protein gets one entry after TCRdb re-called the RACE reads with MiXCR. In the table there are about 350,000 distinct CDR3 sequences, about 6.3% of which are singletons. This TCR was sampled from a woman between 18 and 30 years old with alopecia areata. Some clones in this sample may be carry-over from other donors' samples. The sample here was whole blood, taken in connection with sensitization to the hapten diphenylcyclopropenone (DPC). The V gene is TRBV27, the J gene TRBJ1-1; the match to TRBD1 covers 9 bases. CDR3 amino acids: CASSPWTGETEAFF. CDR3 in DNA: TGTGCCAGCAGTCCCTGGACAGGGGAAACTGAAGCTTTCTTT.